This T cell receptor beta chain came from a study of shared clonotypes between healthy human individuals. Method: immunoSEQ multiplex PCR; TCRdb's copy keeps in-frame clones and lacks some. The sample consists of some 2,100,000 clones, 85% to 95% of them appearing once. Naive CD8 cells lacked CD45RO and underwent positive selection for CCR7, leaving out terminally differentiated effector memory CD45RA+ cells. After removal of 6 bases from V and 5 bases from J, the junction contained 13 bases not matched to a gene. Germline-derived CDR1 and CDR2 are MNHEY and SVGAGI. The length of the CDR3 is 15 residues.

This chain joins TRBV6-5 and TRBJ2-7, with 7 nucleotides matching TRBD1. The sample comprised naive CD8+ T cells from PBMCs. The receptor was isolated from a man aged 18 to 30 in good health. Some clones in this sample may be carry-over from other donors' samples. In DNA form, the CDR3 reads TGTGCCAGCAGGGACATGGCCGACAGGGATGACGAGCAGTACTTC. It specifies CASRDMADRDDEQYF.